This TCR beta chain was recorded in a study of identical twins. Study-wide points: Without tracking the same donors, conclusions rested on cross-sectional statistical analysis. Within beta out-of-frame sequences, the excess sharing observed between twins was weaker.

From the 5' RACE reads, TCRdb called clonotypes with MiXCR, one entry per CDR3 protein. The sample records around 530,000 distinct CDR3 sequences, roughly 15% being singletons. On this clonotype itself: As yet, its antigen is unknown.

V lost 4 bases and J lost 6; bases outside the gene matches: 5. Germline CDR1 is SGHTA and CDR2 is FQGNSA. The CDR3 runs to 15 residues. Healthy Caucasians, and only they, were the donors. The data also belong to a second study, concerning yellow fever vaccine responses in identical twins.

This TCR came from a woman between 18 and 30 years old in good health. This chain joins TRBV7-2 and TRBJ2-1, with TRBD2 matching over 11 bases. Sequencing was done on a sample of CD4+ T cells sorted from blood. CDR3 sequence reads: CASSYTSGSTNEQFF. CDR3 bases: TGTGCCAGCAGCTATACTAGCGGGAGTACCAATGAGCAGTTCTTC.